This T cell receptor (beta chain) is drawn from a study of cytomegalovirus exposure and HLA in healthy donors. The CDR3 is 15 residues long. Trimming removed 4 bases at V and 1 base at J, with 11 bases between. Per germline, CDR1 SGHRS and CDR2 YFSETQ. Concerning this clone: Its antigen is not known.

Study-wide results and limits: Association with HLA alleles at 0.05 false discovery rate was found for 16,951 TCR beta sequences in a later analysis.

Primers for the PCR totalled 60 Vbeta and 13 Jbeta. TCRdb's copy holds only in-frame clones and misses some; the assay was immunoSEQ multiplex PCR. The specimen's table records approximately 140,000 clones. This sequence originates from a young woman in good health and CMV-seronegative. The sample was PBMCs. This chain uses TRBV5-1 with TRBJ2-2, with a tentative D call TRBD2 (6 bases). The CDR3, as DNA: TGCGCCAGCAGCGCCGGGACTGGGAACACCGGGGAGCTGTTTTTT. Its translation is CASSAGTGNTGELFF.